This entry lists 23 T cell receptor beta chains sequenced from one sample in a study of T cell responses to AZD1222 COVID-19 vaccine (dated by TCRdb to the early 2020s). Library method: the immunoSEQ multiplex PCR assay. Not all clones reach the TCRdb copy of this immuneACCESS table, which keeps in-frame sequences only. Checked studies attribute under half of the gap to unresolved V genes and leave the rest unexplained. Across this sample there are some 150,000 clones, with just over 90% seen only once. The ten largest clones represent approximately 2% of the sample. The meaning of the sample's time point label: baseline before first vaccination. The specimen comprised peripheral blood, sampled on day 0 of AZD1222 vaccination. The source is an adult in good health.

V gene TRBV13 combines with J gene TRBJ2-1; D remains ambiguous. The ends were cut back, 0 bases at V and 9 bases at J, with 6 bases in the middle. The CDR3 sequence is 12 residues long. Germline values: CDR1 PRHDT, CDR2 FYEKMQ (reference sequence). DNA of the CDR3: TGTGCCAGCAGCTTAGGATCGGGTGAGCAGTTCTTC. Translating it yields CASSLGSGEQFF.

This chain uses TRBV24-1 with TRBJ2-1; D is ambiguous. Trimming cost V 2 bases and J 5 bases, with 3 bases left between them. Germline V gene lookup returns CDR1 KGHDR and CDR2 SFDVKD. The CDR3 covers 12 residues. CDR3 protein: CATSDWNNEQFF. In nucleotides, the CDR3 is TGTGCCACCAGTGATTGGAACAATGAGCAGTTCTTC.

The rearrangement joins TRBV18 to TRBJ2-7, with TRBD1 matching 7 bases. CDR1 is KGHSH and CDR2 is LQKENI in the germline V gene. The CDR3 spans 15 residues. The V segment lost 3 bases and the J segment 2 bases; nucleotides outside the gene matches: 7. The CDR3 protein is CASSPDRDGAYEQYF. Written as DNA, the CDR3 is TGTGCCAGCTCACCCGACAGGGATGGAGCCTACGAGCAGTACTTC.

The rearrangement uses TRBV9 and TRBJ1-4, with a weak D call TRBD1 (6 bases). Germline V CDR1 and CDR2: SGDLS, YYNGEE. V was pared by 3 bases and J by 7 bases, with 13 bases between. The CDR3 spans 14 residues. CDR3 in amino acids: CASSEGGRREKLFF. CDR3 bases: TGTGCCAGCAGCGAGGGGGGGCGGCGTGAAAAACTGTTTTTT.

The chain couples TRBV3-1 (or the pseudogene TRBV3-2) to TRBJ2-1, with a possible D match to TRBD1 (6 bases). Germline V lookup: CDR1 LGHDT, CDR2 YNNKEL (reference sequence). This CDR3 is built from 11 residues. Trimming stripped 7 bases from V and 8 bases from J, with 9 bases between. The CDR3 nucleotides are TGTGCCAGCACCACAGGGCATGAGCAGTTCTTC. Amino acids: CASTTGHEQFF.

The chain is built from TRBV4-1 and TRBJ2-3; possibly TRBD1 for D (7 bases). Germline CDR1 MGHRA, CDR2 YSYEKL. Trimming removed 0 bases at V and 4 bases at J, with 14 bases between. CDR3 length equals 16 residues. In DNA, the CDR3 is TGCGCCAGCAGCCAAGAGGAGACAGGGACTGCAGATACGCAGTATTTT. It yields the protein CASSQEETGTADTQYF.

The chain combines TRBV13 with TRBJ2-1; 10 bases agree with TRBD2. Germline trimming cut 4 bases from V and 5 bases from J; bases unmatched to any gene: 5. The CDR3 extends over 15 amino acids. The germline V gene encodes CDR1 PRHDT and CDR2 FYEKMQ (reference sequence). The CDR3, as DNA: TGTGCCAGCAGCTCCCGGACTAGCGGACACAATGAGCAGTTCTTC. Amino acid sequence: CASSSRTSGHNEQFF.

This CDR3 is CASSPQGRSPLHF. The DNA for the CDR3 is TGTGCCAGCAGCCCCCAGGGCAGGTCACCCCTCCACTTT. V is TRBV14 and J is TRBJ1-6; D perhaps matches TRBD1 (5 bases). Trimming cost V 4 bases and J 10 bases, with 11 bases left between them. The CDR3 runs to 13 residues. Looked up from germline, CDR1 is SGHDN and CDR2 is FVKESK.

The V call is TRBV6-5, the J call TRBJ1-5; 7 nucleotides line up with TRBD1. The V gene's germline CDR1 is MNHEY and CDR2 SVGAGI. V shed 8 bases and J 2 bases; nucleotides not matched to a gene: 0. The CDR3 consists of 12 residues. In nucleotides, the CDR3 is TGTGCCAGCGGGACAGGCAATCAGCCCCAGCATTTT. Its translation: CASGTGNQPQHF.

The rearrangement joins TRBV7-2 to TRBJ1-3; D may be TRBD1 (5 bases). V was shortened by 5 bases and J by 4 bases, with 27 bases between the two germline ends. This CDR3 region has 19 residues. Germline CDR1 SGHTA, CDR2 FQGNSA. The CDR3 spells CASSAQSGRTGQAGNTIYF. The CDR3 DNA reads TGTGCCAGCAGCGCACAATCCGGGAGGACGGGGCAAGCGGGAAACACCATATATTTT.

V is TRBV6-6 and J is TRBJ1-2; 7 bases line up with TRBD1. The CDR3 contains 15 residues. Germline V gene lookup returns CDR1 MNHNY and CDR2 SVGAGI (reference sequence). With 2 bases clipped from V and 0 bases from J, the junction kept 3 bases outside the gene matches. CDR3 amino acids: CASSYGTASNYGYTF. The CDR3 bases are TGTGCCAGCAGTTACGGGACAGCCTCTAACTATGGCTACACCTTC.

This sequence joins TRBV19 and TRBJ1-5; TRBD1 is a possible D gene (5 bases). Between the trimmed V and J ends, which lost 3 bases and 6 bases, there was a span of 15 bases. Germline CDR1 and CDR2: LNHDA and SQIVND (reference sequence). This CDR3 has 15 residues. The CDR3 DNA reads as TGTGCCAGTAGTATTAGGGGCGCGGAGGGTCAGCCCCAGCATTTT. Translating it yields CASSIRGAEGQPQHF.

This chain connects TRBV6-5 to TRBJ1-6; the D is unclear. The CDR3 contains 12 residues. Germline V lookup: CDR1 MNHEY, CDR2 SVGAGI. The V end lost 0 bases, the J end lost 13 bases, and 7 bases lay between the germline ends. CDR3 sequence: CASSYSHSPLHF. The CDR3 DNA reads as TGTGCCAGCAGTTACTCACACTCCCCCCTCCACTTT.

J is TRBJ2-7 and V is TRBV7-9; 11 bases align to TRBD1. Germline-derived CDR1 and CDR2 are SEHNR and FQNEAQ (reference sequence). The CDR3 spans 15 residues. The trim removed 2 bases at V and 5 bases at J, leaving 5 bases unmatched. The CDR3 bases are TGTGCCAGCAGCTTACTGGGACAGGGGGTAAACGAGCAGTACTTC. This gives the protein CASSLLGQGVNEQYF.

CDR3 nucleotides: TGTGCCAGCAGTGCGTCCCGGGACAGGGGAGATAATCAGCCCCAGCATTTT. Translation gives CASSASRDRGDNQPQHF. The rearrangement links TRBV6-1 to TRBJ1-5; 10 bases agree with TRBD1. Germline V gives CDR1 MNHNS, CDR2 SASEGT. After removal of 4 bases from V and 4 bases from J, the junction contained 10 bases not matched to a gene. CDR3 length: 17 amino acids.

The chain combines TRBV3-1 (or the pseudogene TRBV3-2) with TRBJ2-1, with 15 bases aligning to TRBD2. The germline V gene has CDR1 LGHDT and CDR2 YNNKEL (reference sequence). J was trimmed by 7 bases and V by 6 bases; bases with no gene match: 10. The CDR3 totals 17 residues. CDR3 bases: TGTGCCAGCAGTCCTGGACTAGCGGGAGGGCCGGGGAATGAGCAGTTCTTC. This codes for CASSPGLAGGPGNEQFF.

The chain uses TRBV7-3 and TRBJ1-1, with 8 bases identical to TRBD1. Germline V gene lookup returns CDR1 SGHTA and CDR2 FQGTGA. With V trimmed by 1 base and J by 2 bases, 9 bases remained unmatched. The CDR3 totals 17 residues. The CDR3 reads CASSLMGWGTGNTEAFF. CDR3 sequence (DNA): TGTGCCAGCAGCTTAATGGGGTGGGGGACAGGAAACACTGAAGCTTTCTTT.

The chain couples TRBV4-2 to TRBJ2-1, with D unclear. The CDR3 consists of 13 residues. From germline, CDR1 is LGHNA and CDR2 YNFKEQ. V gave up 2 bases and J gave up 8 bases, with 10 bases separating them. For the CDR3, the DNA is TGTGCCAGCAGCCAAAGCCTAATGGATGAGCAGTTCTTC. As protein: CASSQSLMDEQFF.

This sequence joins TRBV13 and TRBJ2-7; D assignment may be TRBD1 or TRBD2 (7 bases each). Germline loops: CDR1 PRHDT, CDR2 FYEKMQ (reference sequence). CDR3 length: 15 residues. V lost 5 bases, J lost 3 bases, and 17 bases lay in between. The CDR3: CASSRQGGPNYEQYF. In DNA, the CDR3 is TGTGCCAGCAGCCGACAGGGAGGGCCCAACTACGAGCAGTACTTC.

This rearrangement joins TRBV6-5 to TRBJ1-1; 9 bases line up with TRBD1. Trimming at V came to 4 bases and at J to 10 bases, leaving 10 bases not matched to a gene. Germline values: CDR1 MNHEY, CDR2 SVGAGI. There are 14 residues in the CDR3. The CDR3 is CASSFGGTGRSAFF. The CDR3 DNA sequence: TGTGCCAGCAGTTTCGGAGGGACAGGGCGCTCAGCTTTCTTT.

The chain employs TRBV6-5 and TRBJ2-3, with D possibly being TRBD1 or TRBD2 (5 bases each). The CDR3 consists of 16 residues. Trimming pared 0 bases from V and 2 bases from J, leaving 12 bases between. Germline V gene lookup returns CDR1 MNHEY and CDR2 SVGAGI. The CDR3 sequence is CASSYSGWGSTDTQYF. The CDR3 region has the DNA TGTGCCAGCAGTTACTCGGGGTGGGGGTCCACAGATACGCAGTATTTT.

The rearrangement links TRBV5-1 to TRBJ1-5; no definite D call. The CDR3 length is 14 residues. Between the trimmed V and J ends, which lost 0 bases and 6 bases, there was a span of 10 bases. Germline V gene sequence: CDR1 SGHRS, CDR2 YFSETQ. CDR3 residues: CASSLEASSQPQHF. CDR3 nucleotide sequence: TGCGCCAGCAGCTTGGAGGCTTCAAGTCAGCCCCAGCATTTT.

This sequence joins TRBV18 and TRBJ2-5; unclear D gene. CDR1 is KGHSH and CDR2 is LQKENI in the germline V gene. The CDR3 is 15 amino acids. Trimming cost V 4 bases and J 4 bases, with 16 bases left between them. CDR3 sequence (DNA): TGTGCCAGCTCACTTCCGGGCCAAAGAGGAGAGACCCAGTACTTC. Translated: CASSLPGQRGETQYF.